The present T cell receptor (beta chain) was sequenced within a study of blood T cell repertoires in COVID-19. On the study more broadly: COVID-19 samples collected from the United States, Italy and Spain covered acute and convalescent phases.

Per the original methods: Using reference gene primer amplification, nucleated cell counts were estimated. The assay was immunoSEQ multiplex PCR, and TCRdb's table has in-frame clones only and misses some. Clone size and V and J calls were adopted from that table, with D and trimming inferred from the DNA. This sample has 70,000 or so clones, with about nine tenths found just once. Germline V gene data show CDR1 as KGHSH and CDR2 as LQKENI. Trimming at V came to 8 bases and at J to 2 bases, leaving 11 bases not matched to a gene. CDR3 length: 17 amino acids. This clonotype was obtained from an older woman with acute or convalescent COVID-19. The rearrangement links TRBV18 to TRBJ2-2, with 10 nucleotides matching TRBD2. The sequenced sample was peripheral blood. CDR3 coding DNA: TGTGCCAGCCCCCCCAGCGGGGGGGCCGAAAACACCGGGGAGCTGTTTTTT. As protein: CASPPSGGAENTGELFF.